The 5 T cell receptor beta chains given below trace back to one sample, sequenced in a study of T cells in Graves' hyperthyroidism and ophthalmopathy. TCR beta CDR3 region amplification was performed from RNA transcripts. The primer set for the first-round RT-PCR of the TCR CDR3 was HTBI. Via MiXCR, TCRdb re-called the multiplex PCR reads, giving one row per CDR3 protein. This table holds around 200,000 distinct CDR3 sequences, more than 15% found once. The specimen was blood. These receptors were taken from a woman between 45 and 65 years old with Graves' hyperthyroidism.

There are many counts of this clonotype. The chain recombines TRBV20-1 with TRBJ2-6, with a tentative D call TRBD2 (5 bases). This CDR3 comprises 14 residues. Per germline, CDR1 DFQATT and CDR2 SNEGSKA (reference sequence). With 5 bases removed from V and 1 base from J, the gap between germline ends came to 9 bases. The CDR3 DNA is TGCAGTGCTGAGGGCATATCTGGGGCCAACGTCCTGACTTTC. This sequence encodes CSAEGISGANVLTF.

In regard to this clonotype: Just one base apart from a much larger clone, this may be a read error. The CDR3 does not close with the conserved phenylalanine or tryptophan, likely indicating a read error. The chain recombines TRBV25-1 with TRBJ1-1; the D gene is possibly TRBD1 (5 bases). V lost 7 bases and J lost 5, with 8 bases in between. CDR3 length: 11 amino acids. Looked up from germline, CDR1 is MGHDK and CDR2 is SYGVNS. The CDR3 nucleotides are TGTGCCAGCACCTGGGGGACTGAAGCTTTCCTT. It yields the protein CASTWGTEAFL.

To note about this clonotype: This could be a read error, since a much larger clone is one nucleotide away. The chain links TRBV19 to TRBJ1-2; no reliable D call. The CDR3 contains 13 residues. Germline lookup yields CDR1 LNHDA and CDR2 SQIVND (reference sequence). The CDR3 spells CASREAGYYGYAF. The CDR3 coding sequence is TGTGCCAGTAGAGAGGCTGGGTACTATGGCTACGCCTTC.

This clonotype was detected ten times or more. V gene TRBV7-9 combines with J gene TRBJ1-1; D ambiguous. V gave up 5 bases and J gave up 4 bases, with 14 bases separating them. This CDR3 comprises 14 residues. Germline V gene sequence: CDR1 SEHNR, CDR2 FQNEAQ (reference sequence). The DNA for the CDR3 is TGTGCCAGCAGCCCAGATATATCCGGCACTGAAGCTTTCTTT. It translates to CASSPDISGTEAFF.

This clonotype showed up many times. The chain links TRBV6-5 to TRBJ2-3; 7 positions match TRBD2. V was clipped by 4 bases and J by 1 base; unmatched bases: 8. Germline-derived CDR1 and CDR2 are MNHEY and SVGAGI. The CDR3 consists of 16 residues. This CDR3 reads CASSSVRTSGTDTQYF. In DNA form, the CDR3 reads TGTGCCAGCAGTTCCGTCAGAACTAGCGGCACAGATACGCAGTATTTT.